One and the same sample provided the 16 T cell receptor beta chains below, sequenced in a study of technical replicates of blood from four donors. Clones were read by immunoSEQ multiplex PCR, and TCRdb kept only the in-frame ones, dropping some. Of tens of thousands of clones in the sample, about 93% were seen once. Sequencing was carried out using T cells isolated from PBMCs. The source is a human donor in good health.

V is TRBV20-1 and J is TRBJ2-1; D not resolved. CDR3 length: 11 amino acids. CDR1 is DFQATT and CDR2 is SNEGSKA in the germline V gene (reference sequence). Trimming pared 5 bases from V and 3 bases from J, leaving 5 bases between. CDR3 nucleotides: TGCAGTGCTCACAACTACAATGAGCAGTTCTTC. It specifies CSAHNYNEQFF.

The rearrangement uses TRBV6-6 and TRBJ2-3; 9 positions match TRBD2. CDR3 length equals 15 residues. CDR1 and CDR2 from the germline V gene are MNHNY and SVGAGI (reference sequence). V lost 6 bases, J lost 1 base, and 5 bases stayed unmatched. The CDR3 DNA sequence: TGTGCCAGCAGCCAGCGGGAGGATCGCACAGATACGCAGTATTTT. It translates to CASSQREDRTDTQYF.

The V gene is TRBV5-1, the J gene TRBJ1-2; D unresolved. CDR3 size: 13 residues. From germline, CDR1 is SGHRS and CDR2 YFSETQ. V was clipped by 2 bases and J by 4 bases, with 9 bases between them. The CDR3 sequence: CASSFLSVYGYTF. The CDR3 region has the DNA TGCGCCAGCAGCTTCCTCTCTGTCTATGGCTACACCTTC.

The rearrangement uses TRBV5-1 and TRBJ2-3; possible D gene TRBD1, 5 bases. Germline V lookup: CDR1 SGHRS, CDR2 YFSETQ. CDR3 size: 14 residues. V gave up 0 bases and J gave up 5 bases, with 10 bases separating them. The CDR3 sequence is CASSLESTVDTQYF. CDR3 bases: TGCGCCAGCAGCTTGGAGTCGACAGTAGATACGCAGTATTTT.

The V call is TRBV4-1, the J call TRBJ2-3; a possible D gene is TRBD2 (6 bases). Trimming removed 1 base at V and 0 bases at J, with 14 bases between. Germline V gene lookup returns CDR1 MGHRA and CDR2 YSYEKL. The CDR3 is made up of 17 amino acids. The CDR3 DNA is TGCGCCAGCAGCCAAGGGACCACCGGGACTAGCACAGATACGCAGTATTTT. Its protein is CASSQGTTGTSTDTQYF.

This clone was picked up one time. The chain is built from TRBV9 and TRBJ1-4; 10 bases match TRBD1. CDR3 length: 16 amino acids. CDR1 SGDLS and CDR2 YYNGEE come from the germline V gene. Trimming at V came to 4 bases and at J to 8 bases, leaving 11 bases not matched to a gene. CDR3 in amino acids: CASSLSPRDRGEKLFF. CDR3 coding DNA: TGTGCCAGCAGCCTATCGCCCCGGGACAGGGGCGAAAAACTGTTTTTT.

This sequence joins TRBV28 and TRBJ2-1; 10 bases are shared with TRBD1. Germline V gene data show CDR1 as MDHEN and CDR2 as SYDVKM. The CDR3 runs 14 residues. V lost 7 bases to trimming and J lost 7 bases; unmatched junction nucleotides: 7. The CDR3 reads CASKPGQGKNEQFF. In DNA form, the CDR3 reads TGTGCCAGCAAACCGGGACAGGGGAAAAATGAGCAGTTCTTC.

This chain joins TRBV28 and TRBJ2-2; 10 positions match TRBD1. Germline trimming cut 3 bases from V and 4 bases from J; bases unmatched to any gene: 8. Germline CDR1 is MDHEN and CDR2 is SYDVKM. The CDR3 contains 17 residues. The CDR3: CASSFPKTGGFTGELFF. The CDR3, as DNA: TGTGCCAGCAGTTTTCCCAAGACAGGGGGCTTCACCGGGGAGCTGTTTTTT.

V usage is TRBV5-1 and J usage is TRBJ1-1; D unclear. This CDR3 is 14 amino acids long. The germline V gene encodes CDR1 SGHRS and CDR2 YFSETQ. The ends were cut back, 0 bases at V and 0 bases at J, with 6 bases in the middle. In DNA form, the CDR3 reads TGCGCCAGCAGCTTGGCATCGGTGAACACTGAAGCTTTCTTT. It translates to CASSLASVNTEAFF.

This chain joins TRBV5-1 and TRBJ2-2, with a possible D match to TRBD2 (6 bases). Germline loops: CDR1 SGHRS, CDR2 YFSETQ. V lost 0 bases, J lost 3 bases, and 12 bases lay in between. The CDR3 has 16 amino acids. CDR3 loop: CASSLAGVMDTGELFF. The CDR3 nucleotides read TGCGCCAGCAGCTTGGCGGGAGTCATGGACACCGGGGAGCTGTTTTTT.

This sequence joins TRBV5-1 and TRBJ2-1; weak D call: TRBD1 (6 bases). The CDR3 covers 15 residues. Germline assignment: CDR1 SGHRS and CDR2 YFSETQ. The ends were cut back, 2 bases at V and 2 bases at J, with 11 bases in the middle. Here the CDR3 reads CASSLRDTAYNEQFF. CDR3 nucleotide sequence: TGCGCCAGCAGCTTACGGGACACAGCCTACAATGAGCAGTTCTTC.

V is TRBV7-9 and J is TRBJ2-3; 7 positions match TRBD2. The CDR3 loop spans 15 amino acids. After removal of 5 bases from V and 5 bases from J, the junction contained 10 bases not matched to a gene. The germline gives CDR1 SEHNR, CDR2 FQNEAQ (reference sequence). This chain's CDR3 is CASSPGGGRVDTQYF. The CDR3 bases are TGTGCCAGCAGCCCCGGCGGAGGGAGGGTAGATACGCAGTATTTT.

The chain joins TRBV15 to TRBJ2-2; 9 nucleotides line up with TRBD1. V gave up 4 bases and J gave up 1 base; unmatched junction bases: 4. Germline CDR1 reads LNHNV; CDR2 reads YYDKDF (reference sequence). The CDR3 length is 16 residues. CDR3 DNA sequence: TGTGCCACCAGCATTGCGGGACAGGGGAACACCGGGGAGCTGTTTTTT. It specifies CATSIAGQGNTGELFF.

The CDR3 DNA reads as TGTGCCAGCAGTGAAGCGAGAAATTCACCCCTCCACTTT. Encoded protein: CASSEARNSPLHF. J is TRBJ1-6 and V is TRBV6-1; D is unresolved. The CDR3 spans 13 residues. V shed 0 bases and J shed 7 bases, with 4 bases lying between them. Per the germline V gene, CDR1 is MNHNS and CDR2 is SASEGT.

The chain uses TRBV7-9 and TRBJ2-1; 9 nucleotides line up with TRBD2. The CDR3 spans 16 residues. Trimming removed 5 bases from V and 9 bases from J; junction bases left unmatched: 14. CDR1 and CDR2 (germline): SEHNR, FQNEAQ (reference sequence). CDR3 region: CASSLFTTGTSREQFF. The CDR3, as DNA: TGTGCCAGCAGCCTCTTCACGACCGGGACTAGCCGTGAGCAGTTCTTC. The variable domain in full, completed from reference TRBV7-9 and TRBJ2-1, reads DTGVSQNPRHKITKRGQNVTFRCDPISEHNRLYWYRQTLGQGPEFLTYFQNEAQLEKSRLLSDRFSAERPKGSFSTLEIQRTEQGDSAMYLCASSLFTTGTSREQFFGPGTRLTVL.

The rearrangement links TRBV5-1 to TRBJ1-2, with D hard to call. The CDR3 runs 13 residues. Germline lookup yields CDR1 SGHRS and CDR2 YFSETQ. V lost 1 base to trimming and J lost 4 bases, with 8 bases between them. The CDR3 spells CASSLYSTYGYTF. The DNA of the CDR3 is TGCGCCAGCAGCTTGTACTCTACCTATGGCTACACCTTC. The entire variable domain, with the rest obtained from reference TRBV5-1 and TRBJ1-2, is as follows: KAGVTQTPRYLIKTRGQQVTLSCSPISGHRSVSWYQQTPGQGLQFLFEYFSETQRNKGNFPGRFSGRQFSNSRSEMNVSTLELGDSALYLCASSLYSTYGYTFGSGTRLTVV.